This TCR beta chain derives from a study of shared clonotypes between healthy human individuals. Data came from immunoSEQ multiplex PCR; TCRdb stores just in-frame clones and leaves some out. The sample includes around 2.1 million clones, about 93% of them seen just once. CD45RO-negative, CCR7-selected cells formed the naive CD8 fraction, which excluded terminally differentiated effector memory CD45RA+ cells. Those who donated were healthy HIV-negative adults, with no recent acute infections or vaccinations reported. Germline lookup yields CDR1 SEHNR and CDR2 FQNEAQ (reference sequence). The CDR3 spans 14 residues. V shed 5 bases, J shed 6 bases, and the junction held 7 bases outside the gene matches.

This sequence was found in a man younger than 35 in good health. Some clones in this sample may be carry-over from other donors' samples. The sequenced material came from naive CD8+ T cells from PBMCs. This chain uses TRBV7-9 with TRBJ2-1; 7 nucleotides agree with TRBD1. The DNA of the CDR3 is TGTGCCAGCAGCCGAGGGACAGAACCCAATGAGCAGTTCTTC. It yields the protein CASSRGTEPNEQFF.